This T cell receptor beta chain was captured by sequencing in a study of cytotoxic CD8 clonotypes in ibrutinib-treated CLL. Study-wide background: Overall, some 25 responses were partial and 2 complete; following median 68 months, roughly 14 patients stayed remitted and around twelve progressed. The taking of response samples occurred after a median about 13 months of treatment, with a range of 6 to 36. Findings and caveats of the study: Public clonotypes, found uncommonly, either contracted or stayed stable on treatment. The clonality went up when patients responded to ibrutinib and dropped back toward baseline at progression.

Libraries were prepared by immunoSEQ multiplex PCR; TCRdb keeps only in-frame clonotypes and omits some of them. The sample consists of approximately 100,000 clones, approximately 82% of them appearing once. A word on this clone: Its antigen is not known.

In germline, CDR1 is ENHRY, CDR2 SYGVKD. Trimming took 11 bases from V and 4 from J; bases not matched to a gene: 10. This CDR3 has 14 amino acids. Sequenced material: PBMCs, taken after 12 months of ibrutinib treatment. The chain joins TRBV10-3 to TRBJ2-3; 9 bases map to TRBD2. The TCR sequence derives from a human donor with chronic lymphocytic leukemia. The CDR3 nucleotides are TGTGCCTCAGCAGGGCTAGCGGGGTCAGATACGCAGTATTTT. Translating gives CASAGLAGSDTQYF.